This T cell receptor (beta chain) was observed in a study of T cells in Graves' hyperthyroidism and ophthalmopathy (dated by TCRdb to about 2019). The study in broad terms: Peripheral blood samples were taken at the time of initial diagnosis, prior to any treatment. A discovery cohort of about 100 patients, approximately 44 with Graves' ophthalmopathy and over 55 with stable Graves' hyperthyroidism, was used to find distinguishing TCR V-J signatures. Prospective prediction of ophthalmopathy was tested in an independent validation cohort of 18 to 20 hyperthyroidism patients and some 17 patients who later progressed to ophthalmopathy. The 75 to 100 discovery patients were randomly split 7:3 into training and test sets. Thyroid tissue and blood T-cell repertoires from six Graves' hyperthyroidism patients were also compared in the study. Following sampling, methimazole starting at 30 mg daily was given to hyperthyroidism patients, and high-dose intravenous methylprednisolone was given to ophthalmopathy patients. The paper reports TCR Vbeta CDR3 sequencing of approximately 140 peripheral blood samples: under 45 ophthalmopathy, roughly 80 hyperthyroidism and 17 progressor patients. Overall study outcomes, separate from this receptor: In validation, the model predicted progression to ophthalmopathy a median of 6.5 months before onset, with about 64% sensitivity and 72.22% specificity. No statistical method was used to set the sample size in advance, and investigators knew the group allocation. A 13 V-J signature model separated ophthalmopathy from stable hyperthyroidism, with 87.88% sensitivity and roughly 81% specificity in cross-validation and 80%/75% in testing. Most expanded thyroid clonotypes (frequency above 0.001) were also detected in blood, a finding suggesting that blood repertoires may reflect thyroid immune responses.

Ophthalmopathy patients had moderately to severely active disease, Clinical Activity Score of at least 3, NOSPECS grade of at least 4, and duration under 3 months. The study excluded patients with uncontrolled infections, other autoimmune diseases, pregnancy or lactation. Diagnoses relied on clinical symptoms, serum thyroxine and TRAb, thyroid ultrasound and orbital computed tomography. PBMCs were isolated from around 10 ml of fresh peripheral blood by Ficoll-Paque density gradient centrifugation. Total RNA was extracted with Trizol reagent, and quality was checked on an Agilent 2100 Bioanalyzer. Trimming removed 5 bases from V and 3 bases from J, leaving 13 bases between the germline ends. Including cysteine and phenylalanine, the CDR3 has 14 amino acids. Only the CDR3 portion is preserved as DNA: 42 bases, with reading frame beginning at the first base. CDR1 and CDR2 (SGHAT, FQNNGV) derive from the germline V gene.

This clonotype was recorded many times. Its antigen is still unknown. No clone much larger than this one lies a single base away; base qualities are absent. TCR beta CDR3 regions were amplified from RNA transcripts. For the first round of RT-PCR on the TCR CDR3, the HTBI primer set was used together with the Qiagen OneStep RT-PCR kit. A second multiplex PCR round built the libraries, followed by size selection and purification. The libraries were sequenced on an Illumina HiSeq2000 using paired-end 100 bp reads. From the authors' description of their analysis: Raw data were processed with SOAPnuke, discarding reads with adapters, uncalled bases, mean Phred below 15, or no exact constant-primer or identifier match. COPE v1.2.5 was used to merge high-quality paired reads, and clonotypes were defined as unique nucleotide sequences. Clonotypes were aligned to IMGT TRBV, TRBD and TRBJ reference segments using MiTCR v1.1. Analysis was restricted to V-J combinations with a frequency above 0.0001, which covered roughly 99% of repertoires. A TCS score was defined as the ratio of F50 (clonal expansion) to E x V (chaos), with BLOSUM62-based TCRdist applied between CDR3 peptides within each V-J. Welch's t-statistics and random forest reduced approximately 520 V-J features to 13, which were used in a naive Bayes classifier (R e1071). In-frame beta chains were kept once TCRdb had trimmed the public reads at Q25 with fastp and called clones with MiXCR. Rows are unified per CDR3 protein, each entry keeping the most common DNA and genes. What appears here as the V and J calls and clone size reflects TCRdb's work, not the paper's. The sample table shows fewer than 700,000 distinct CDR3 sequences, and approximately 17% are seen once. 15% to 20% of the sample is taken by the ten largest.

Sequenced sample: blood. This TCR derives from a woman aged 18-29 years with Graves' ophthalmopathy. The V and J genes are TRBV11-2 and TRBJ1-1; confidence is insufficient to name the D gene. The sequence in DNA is TGTGCCAGCAGCCCTCACGGGCCCGACACTGAAGCTTTCTTT. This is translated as CASSPHGPDTEAFF.